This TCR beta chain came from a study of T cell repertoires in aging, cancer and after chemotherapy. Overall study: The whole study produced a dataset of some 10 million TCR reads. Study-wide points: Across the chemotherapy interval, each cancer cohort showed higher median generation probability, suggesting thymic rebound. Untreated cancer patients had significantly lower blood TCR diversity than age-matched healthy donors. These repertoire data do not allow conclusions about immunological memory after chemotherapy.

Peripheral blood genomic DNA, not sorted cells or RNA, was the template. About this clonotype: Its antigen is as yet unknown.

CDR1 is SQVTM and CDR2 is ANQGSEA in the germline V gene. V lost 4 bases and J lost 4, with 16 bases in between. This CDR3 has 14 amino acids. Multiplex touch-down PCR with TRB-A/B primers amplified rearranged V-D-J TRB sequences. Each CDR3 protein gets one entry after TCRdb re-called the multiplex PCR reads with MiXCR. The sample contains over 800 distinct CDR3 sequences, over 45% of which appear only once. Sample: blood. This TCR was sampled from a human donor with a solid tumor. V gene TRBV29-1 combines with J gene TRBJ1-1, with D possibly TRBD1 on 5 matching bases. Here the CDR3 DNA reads TGCAGCGTTGTCGTGTCGGCAGGGATCACTGAAGCTTTCTTT. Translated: CSVVVSAGITEAFF. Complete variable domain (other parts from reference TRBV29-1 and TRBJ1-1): SAVISQKPSRDICQRGTSLTIQCQVDSQVTMMFWYRQQPGQSLTLIATANQGSEATYESGFVIDKFPISRPNLTFSTLTVSNMSPEDSSIYLCSVVVSAGITEAFFGQGTRLTVV.